This T cell receptor (beta chain) was sequenced for a study of T-cell memory formation after mild COVID-19. Whole-study findings and limits: The main location of contracting CD4+ clones was CM and EM, and that of contracting CD8+ clones was EMRA. Later expanders leaned toward CD4+, whereas clones contracting from day 15 to 85 were balanced CD4/CD8.

With respect to this clonotype: Its antigen is unidentified.

One entry per CDR3 protein results from TCRdb running MiXCR on the 5' RACE reads. The repertoire holds 14,000 to 15,000 distinct CDR3 sequences, with about a fifth as singletons. This CDR3 region has 17 residues. Germline V lookup: CDR1 SEHNR, CDR2 FQNEAQ (reference sequence). Trimming cost V 5 bases and J 0 bases; bases outside gene matches: 8. Sequenced sample: PBMCs or a T cell subset sorted from them (not recorded which). The chain recombines TRBV7-9 with TRBJ2-7, with TRBD2 matching 12 bases. The receptor was isolated from a man aged 18 to 35 who had mild COVID-19 (a few samples of this study predate the infection). Cell type and time point are not known. The CDR3 DNA follows: TGTGCCAGCAGCCCGACCGGACTAGCGGGATACTCCTACGAGCAGTACTTC. Translated: CASSPTGLAGYSYEQYF.